This T cell receptor (beta chain) was sequenced in a study of cytomegalovirus exposure and HLA in healthy donors. The PCR was carried out with 60 Vbeta primers and 13 Jbeta primers. The method was immunoSEQ multiplex PCR; TCRdb's version includes in-frame clones alone and lacks a portion of them. This sample carries about 46,000 clones, with roughly 0.99% going to the ten biggest clones. Notes on this clone: Its specificity is unknown.

Findings of the study overall: Productive rates of about 87% or about 30% were seen for most TCR beta V segments in an earlier analysis. Using the classifier, cytomegalovirus status was reportedly diagnosed with high specificity and sensitivity.

The germline gives CDR1 SNHLY, CDR2 FYNNEI. CDR3 length equals 14 residues. The V gene lost 7 bases and the J gene lost 0 bases, with 12 bases spanning the gap. Input material: PBMCs. J is TRBJ2-5 and V is TRBV2; a possible D gene is TRBD2 (6 bases). This clonotype was obtained from a woman aged 40 to 50 in good health and CMV-seronegative. The CDR3 nucleotides are TGTGCCAGCAACAAACGGGAGCACCAAGAGACCCAGTACTTC. Its protein product is CASNKREHQETQYF.